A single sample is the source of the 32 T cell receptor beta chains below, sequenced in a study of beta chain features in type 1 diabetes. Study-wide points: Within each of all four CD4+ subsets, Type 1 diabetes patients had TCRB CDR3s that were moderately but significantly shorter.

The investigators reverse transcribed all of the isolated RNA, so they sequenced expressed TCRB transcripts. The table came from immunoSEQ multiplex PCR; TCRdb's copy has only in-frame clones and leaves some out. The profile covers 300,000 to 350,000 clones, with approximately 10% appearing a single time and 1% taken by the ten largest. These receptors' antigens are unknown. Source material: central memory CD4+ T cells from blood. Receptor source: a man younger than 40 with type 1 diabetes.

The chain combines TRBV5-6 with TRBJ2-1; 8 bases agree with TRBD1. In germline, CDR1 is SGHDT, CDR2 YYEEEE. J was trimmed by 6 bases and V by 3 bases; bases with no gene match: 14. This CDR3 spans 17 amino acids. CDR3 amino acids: CASSSATQGAGGNEQFF. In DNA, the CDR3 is TGTGCCAGCAGCTCGGCGACCCAGGGGGCTGGAGGCAATGAGCAGTTCTTC.

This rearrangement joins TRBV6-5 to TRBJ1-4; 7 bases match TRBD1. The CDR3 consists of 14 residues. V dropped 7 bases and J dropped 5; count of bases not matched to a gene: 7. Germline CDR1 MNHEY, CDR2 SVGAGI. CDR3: CASKIDRVNEKLFF. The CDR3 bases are TGTGCCAGCAAAATCGACAGGGTAAATGAAAAACTGTTTTTT.

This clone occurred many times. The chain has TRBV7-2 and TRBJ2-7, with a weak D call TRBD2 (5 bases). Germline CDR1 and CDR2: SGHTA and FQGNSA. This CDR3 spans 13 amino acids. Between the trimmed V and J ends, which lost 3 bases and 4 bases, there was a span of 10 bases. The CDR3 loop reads CASSFNGEYEQYF. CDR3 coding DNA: TGTGCCAGCAGCTTCAATGGGGAGTACGAGCAGTACTTC.

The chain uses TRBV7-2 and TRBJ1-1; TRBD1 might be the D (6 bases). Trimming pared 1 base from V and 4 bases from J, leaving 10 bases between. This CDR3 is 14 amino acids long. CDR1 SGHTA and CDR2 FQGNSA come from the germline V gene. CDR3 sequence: CASSLVGGPTEAFF. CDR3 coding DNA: TGTGCCAGCAGCTTAGTTGGGGGGCCCACTGAAGCTTTCTTT.

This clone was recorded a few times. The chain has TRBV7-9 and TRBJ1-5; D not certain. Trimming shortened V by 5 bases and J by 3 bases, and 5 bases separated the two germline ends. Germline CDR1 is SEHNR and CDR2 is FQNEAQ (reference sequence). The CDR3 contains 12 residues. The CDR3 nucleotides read TGTGCCAGCAGCGCGACCAATCAGCCCCAGCATTTT. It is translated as CASSATNQPQHF.

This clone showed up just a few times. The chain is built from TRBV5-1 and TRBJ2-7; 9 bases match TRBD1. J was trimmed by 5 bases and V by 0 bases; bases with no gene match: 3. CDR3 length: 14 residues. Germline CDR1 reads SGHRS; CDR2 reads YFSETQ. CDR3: CASSLAQGADEQYF. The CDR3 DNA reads TGCGCCAGCAGCTTGGCACAGGGGGCCGACGAGCAGTACTTC.

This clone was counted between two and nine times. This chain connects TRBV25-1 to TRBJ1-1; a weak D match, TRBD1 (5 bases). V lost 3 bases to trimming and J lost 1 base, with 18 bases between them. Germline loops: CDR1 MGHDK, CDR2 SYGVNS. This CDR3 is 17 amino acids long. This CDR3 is CASSELAGHGGNTEAFF. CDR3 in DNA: TGTGCCAGCAGTGAGCTTGCAGGGCATGGGGGGAACACTGAAGCTTTCTTT. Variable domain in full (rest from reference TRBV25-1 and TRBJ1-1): EADIYQTPRYLVIGTGKKITLECSQTMGHDKMYWYQQDPGMELHLIHYSYGVNSTEKGDLSSESTVSRIRTEHFPLTLESARPSHTSQYLCASSELAGHGGNTEAFFGQGTRLTVV.

CDR3 in DNA: TGTGCCAGCAGTGTTGGGGACAGGGAAGCGTCCTATAATTCACCCCTCCACTTT. It encodes CASSVGDREASYNSPLHF. This sequence joins TRBV2 and TRBJ1-6; 9 bases map to TRBD1. J gave up 1 base and V 4 bases, and 8 bases lay outside the gene matches. Germline CDR1 is SNHLY and CDR2 is FYNNEI. The CDR3 runs to 18 residues.

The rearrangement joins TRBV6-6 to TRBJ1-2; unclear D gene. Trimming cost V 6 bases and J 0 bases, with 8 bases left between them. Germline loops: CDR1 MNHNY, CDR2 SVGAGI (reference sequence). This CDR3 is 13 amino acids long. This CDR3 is CASSRNTNYGYTF. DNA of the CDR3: TGTGCCAGCAGCCGGAACACTAACTATGGCTACACCTTC.

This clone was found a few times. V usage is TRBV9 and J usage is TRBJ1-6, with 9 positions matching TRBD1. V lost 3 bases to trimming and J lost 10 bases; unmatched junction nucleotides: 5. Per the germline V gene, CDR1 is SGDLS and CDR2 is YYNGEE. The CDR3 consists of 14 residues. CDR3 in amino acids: CASSDRGLKSPLHF. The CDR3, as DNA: TGTGCCAGCAGCGACAGGGGGCTGAAGTCACCCCTCCACTTT.

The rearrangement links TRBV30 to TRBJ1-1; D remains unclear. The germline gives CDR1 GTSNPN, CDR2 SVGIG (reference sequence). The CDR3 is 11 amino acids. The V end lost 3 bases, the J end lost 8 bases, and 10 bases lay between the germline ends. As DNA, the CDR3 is TGTGCCTGGAGAAGAGAACCAGAAGCTTTCTTT. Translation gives CAWRREPEAFF.

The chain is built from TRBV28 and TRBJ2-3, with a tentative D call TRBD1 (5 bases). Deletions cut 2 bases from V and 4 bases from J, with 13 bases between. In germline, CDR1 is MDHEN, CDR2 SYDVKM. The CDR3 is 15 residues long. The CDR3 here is CASSLGQGNADTQYF. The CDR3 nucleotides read TGTGCCAGCAGTTTAGGGCAGGGAAACGCAGATACGCAGTATTTT. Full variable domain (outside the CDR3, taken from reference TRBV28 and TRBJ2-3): DVKVTQSSRYLVKRTGEKVFLECVQDMDHENMFWYRQDPGLGLRLIYFSYDVKMKEKGDIPEGYSVSREKKERFSLILESASTNQTSMYLCASSLGQGNADTQYFGPGTRLTVL.

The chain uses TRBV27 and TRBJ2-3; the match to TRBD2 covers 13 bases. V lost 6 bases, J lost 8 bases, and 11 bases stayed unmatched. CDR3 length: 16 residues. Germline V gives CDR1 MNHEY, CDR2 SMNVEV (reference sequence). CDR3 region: CASRKTSGGLYGTQYF. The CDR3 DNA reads TGTGCCAGCAGGAAGACTAGCGGGGGGTTATATGGTACGCAGTATTTT.

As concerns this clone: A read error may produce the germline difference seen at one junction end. The chain's CDR3 is CASSSSGETQYF. The DNA of the CDR3 is TGTGCCAGCAGCTCAAGCGGGGAGACCCAGTACTTC. V and J are TRBV5-1 and TRBJ2-5, with D possibly matching TRBD2 (6 bases). The CDR3 consists of 12 residues. Germline CDR1 is SGHRS and CDR2 is YFSETQ.

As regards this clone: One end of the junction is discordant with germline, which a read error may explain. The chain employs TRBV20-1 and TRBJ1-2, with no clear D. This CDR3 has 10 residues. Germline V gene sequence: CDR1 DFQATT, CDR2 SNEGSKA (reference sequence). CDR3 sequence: CSARVGGYFF. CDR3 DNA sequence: TGCAGTGCTAGAGTGGGCGGGTACTTCTTC.

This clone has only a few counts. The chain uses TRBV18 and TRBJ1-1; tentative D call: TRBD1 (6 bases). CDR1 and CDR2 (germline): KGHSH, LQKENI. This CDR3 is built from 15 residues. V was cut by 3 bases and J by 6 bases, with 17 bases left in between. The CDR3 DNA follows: TGTGCCAGCTCACCTCGCCAGGGACAACGGGCTGAAGCTTTCTTT. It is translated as CASSPRQGQRAEAFF.

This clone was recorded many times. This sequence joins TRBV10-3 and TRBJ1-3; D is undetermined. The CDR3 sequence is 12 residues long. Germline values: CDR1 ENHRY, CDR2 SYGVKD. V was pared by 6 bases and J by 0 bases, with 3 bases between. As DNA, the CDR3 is TGTGCCATCAGCAACTCTGGAAACACCATATATTTT. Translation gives CAISNSGNTIYF.

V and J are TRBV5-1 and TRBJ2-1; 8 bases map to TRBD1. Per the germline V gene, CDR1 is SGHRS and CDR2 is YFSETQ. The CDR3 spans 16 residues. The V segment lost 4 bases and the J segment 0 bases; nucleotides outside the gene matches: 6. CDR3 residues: CASSPGQELSYNEQFF. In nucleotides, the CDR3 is TGCGCCAGCAGCCCGGGACAGGAACTCTCCTACAATGAGCAGTTCTTC.

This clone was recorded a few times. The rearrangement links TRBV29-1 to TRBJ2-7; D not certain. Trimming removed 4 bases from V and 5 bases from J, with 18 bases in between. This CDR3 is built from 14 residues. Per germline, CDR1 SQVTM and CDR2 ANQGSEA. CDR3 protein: CSVGLTRWPNEQYF. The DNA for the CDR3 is TGCAGCGTTGGTCTAACAAGGTGGCCCAACGAGCAGTACTTC.

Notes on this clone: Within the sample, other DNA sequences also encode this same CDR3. CDR3 region: CASSRTMNTEAFF. The DNA for the CDR3 is TGTGCCAGCAGCCGGACGATGAACACTGAAGCTTTCTTT. The genes are TRBV14 and TRBJ1-1; D ambiguous. CDR3 length equals 13 residues. Germline V lookup: CDR1 SGHDN, CDR2 FVKESK. V was pared by 4 bases and J by 0 bases, with 6 bases between.

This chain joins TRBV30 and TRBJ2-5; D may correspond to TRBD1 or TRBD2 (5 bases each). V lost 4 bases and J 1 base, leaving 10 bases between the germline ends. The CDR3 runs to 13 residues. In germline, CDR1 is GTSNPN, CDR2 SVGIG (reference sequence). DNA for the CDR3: TGTGCCTGGACCTCGGGGCTCCAAGAGACCCAGTACTTC. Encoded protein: CAWTSGLQETQYF. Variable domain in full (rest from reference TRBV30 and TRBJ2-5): SQTIHQWPATLVQPVGSPLSLECTVEGTSNPNLYWYRQAAGRGLQLLFYSVGIGQISSEVPQNLSASRPQDRQFILSSKKLLLSDSGFYLCAWTSGLQETQYFGPGTRLLVL.

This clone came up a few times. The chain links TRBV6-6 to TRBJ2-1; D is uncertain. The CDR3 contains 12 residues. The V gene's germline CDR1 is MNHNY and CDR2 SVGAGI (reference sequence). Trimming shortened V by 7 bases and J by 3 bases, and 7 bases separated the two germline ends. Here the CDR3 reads CASNQNYNEQFF. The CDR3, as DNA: TGTGCCAGCAACCAGAACTACAATGAGCAGTTCTTC.

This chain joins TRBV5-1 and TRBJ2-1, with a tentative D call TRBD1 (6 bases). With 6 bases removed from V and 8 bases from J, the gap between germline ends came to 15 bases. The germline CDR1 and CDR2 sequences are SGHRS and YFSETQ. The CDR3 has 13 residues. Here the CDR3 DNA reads TGCGCCAGCAACTTACTTACAGGGTATGAGCAGTTCTTC. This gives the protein CASNLLTGYEQFF.

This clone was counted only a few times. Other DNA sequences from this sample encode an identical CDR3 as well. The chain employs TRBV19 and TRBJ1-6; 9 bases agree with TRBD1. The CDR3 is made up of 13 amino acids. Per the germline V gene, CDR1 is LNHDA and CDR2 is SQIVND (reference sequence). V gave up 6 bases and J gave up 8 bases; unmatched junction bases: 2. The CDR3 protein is CASRGQGDSPLHF. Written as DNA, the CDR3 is TGTGCCAGTAGGGGACAGGGTGATTCACCCCTCCACTTT.

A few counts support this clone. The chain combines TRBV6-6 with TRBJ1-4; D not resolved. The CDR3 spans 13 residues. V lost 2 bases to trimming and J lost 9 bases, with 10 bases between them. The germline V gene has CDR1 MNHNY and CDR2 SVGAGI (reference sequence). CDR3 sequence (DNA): TGTGCCAGCAGTTACGATGAGGGTCAAAAACTGTTTTTT. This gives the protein CASSYDEGQKLFF.

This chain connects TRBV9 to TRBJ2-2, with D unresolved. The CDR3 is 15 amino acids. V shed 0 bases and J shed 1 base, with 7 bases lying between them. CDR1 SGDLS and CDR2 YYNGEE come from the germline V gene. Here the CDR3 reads CASSVALGNTGELFF. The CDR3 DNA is TGTGCCAGCAGCGTAGCTTTGGGGAACACCGGGGAGCTGTTTTTT.

CDR3: CASSQPPGQGLYGYTF. CDR3 sequence (DNA): TGCGCCAGCAGCCAACCTCCGGGACAGGGGCTATATGGCTACACCTTC. This chain links TRBV4-1 with TRBJ1-2; 10 bases map to TRBD1. With V trimmed by 2 bases and J by 5 bases, 8 bases remained unmatched. Germline CDR1 reads MGHRA; CDR2 reads YSYEKL. This CDR3 comprises 16 residues.

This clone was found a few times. This chain's CDR3 is CASSLQGAEKTEAFF. CDR3 coding DNA: TGTGCCAGCAGCTTACAGGGGGCGGAGAAGACTGAAGCTTTCTTT. The chain employs TRBV5-4 and TRBJ1-1; 9 bases fit TRBD1. V was clipped by 2 bases and J by 5 bases; unmatched bases: 7. The germline CDR1 and CDR2 sequences are SGHNT and YYREEE (reference sequence). The CDR3 sequence is 15 residues long.

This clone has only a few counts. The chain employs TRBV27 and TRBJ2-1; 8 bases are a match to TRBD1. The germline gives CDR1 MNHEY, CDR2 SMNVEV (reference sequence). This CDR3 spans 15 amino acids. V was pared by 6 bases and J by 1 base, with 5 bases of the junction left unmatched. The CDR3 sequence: CASRITGGSYNEQFF. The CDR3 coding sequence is TGTGCCAGCAGGATTACAGGGGGGTCCTACAATGAGCAGTTCTTC.

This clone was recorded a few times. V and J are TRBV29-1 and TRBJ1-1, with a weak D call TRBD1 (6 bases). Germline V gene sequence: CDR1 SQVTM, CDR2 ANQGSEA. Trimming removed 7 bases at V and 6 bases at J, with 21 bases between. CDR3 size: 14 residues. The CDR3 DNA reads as TGCAGCGCCCTGGTACAGGGTCTTCTGGCTGAAGCTTTCTTT. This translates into CSALVQGLLAEAFF.

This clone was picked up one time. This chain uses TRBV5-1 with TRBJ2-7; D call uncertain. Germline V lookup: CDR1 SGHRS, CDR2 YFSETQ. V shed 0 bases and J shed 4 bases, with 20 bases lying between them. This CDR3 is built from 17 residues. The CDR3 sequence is CASSLGVGGKKSYEQYF. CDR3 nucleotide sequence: TGCGCCAGCAGCTTGGGAGTCGGTGGGAAGAAATCATACGAGCAGTACTTC.

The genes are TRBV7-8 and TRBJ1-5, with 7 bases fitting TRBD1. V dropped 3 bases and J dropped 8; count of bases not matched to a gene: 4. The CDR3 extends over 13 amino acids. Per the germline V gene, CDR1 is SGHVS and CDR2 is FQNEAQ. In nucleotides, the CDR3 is TGTGCCAGCAGCTTCACAGGGGTGGAGCCCCAGCATTTT. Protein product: CASSFTGVEPQHF.